A single sample gave rise to the 19 T cell receptor beta chains below, sequenced in a study of cytomegalovirus exposure and HLA in healthy donors. PCR primers comprised 60 Vbeta and 13 Jbeta primers. The assay was immunoSEQ multiplex PCR, and TCRdb's table has in-frame clones only and misses some. In the table there are about 130,000 clones, 65% to 90% of which are singletons. Specimen: PBMCs. These receptors came from a man aged 18-30 years in good health and CMV-seronegative.

CDR3 coding DNA: TGTGCCAGCAGCCTGCGCGGGGCCGGTGGCTACACCTTC. Amino acids: CASSLRGAGGYTF. The gene calls are TRBV5-6 and TRBJ1-2; possibly TRBD1 for D (5 bases). The germline gives CDR1 SGHDT, CDR2 YYEEEE. This CDR3 comprises 13 residues. V lost 4 bases and J lost 7, with 14 bases in between.

The J gene is TRBJ1-6, the V gene TRBV28, with D maybe TRBD1 (6 bases). Germline CDR1 and CDR2: MDHEN and SYDVKM. V gave up 4 bases and J gave up 7 bases, with 8 bases separating them. CDR3 length: 13 amino acids. As DNA, the CDR3 is TGTGCCAGCAGTTCCACAGGGAATTCACCCCTCCACTTT. This sequence encodes CASSSTGNSPLHF.

The chain couples TRBV2 to TRBJ1-5; a possible D gene is TRBD1 (5 bases). CDR1 is SNHLY, CDR2 FYNNEI, per germline. The CDR3 covers 16 residues. With 0 bases removed from V and 7 bases from J, the gap between germline ends came to 16 bases. The DNA for the CDR3 is TGTGCCAGCAGTGAAGCGCTGATTCAGGGTTTCCAGCCCCAGCATTTT. Translating gives CASSEALIQGFQPQHF.

V gene TRBV13 combines with J gene TRBJ1-5; D perhaps matches TRBD1 (6 bases). The V end lost 4 bases, the J end lost 3 bases, and 10 bases lay between the germline ends. In germline, CDR1 is PRHDT, CDR2 FYEKMQ (reference sequence). The CDR3 has 14 amino acids. DNA of the CDR3: TGTGCCAGCAGCTATGGACAGTCCAATCAGCCCCAGCATTTT. Protein product: CASSYGQSNQPQHF.

The chain has TRBV29-1 and TRBJ2-1; 9 bases match TRBD2. Germline lookup yields CDR1 SQVTM and CDR2 ANQGSEA. This CDR3 comprises 13 residues. The J segment lost 7 bases and the V segment lost 4 bases, leaving 5 bases of the junction unmatched. The CDR3 DNA reads TGCAGCGTTGCGGCTAGCGGGGTTAATGAGCAGTTCTTC. It encodes CSVAASGVNEQFF.

V usage is TRBV10-3 and J usage is TRBJ1-1; unclear D gene. From germline, CDR1 is ENHRY and CDR2 SYGVKD. V lost 3 bases, J lost 1 base, and 12 bases lay in between. This CDR3 contains 15 residues. CDR3 nucleotide sequence: TGTGCCATCAGTGAATCGTCCAGTTCGAACACTGAAGCTTTCTTT. Encoded protein: CAISESSSSNTEAFF.

The chain employs TRBV9 and TRBJ2-1, with 11 bases identical to TRBD1. Germline V gene sequence: CDR1 SGDLS, CDR2 YYNGEE. CDR3 size: 16 residues. V was pared by 2 bases and J by 4 bases, with 5 bases of the junction left unmatched. CDR3 in DNA: TGTGCCAGCAGCGTCGACCGGGACAGGGGGTACAATGAGCAGTTCTTC. This gives the protein CASSVDRDRGYNEQFF.

This clone appeared a few times. The rearrangement joins TRBV2 to TRBJ1-2; TRBD1 matches 9 bases. V gave up 11 bases and J gave up 5 bases; unmatched junction bases: 6. Germline-derived CDR1 and CDR2 are SNHLY and FYNNEI. CDR3 length: 12 residues. The CDR3, as DNA: TGTGCCGGGGACAGGGAGGGATATGGCTACACCTTC. Its translation is CAGDREGYGYTF.

The chain combines TRBV25-1 with TRBJ1-1, with TRBD1 as a possible D gene (5 bases). The CDR3 spans 15 residues. V was cut by 1 base and J by 1 base, with 10 bases left in between. CDR1 and CDR2 from the germline V gene are MGHDK and SYGVNS. This CDR3 is CASSEWGLKNTEAFF. In nucleotides, the CDR3 is TGTGCCAGCAGTGAATGGGGACTCAAGAACACTGAAGCTTTCTTT.

The CDR3 region is CASSPRDSGEKLFF. The CDR3 DNA follows: TGTGCCAGTAGCCCAAGGGATAGCGGTGAAAAACTGTTTTTT. The chain couples TRBV19 to TRBJ1-4; D is unresolved. The germline CDR1 and CDR2 sequences are LNHDA and SQIVND (reference sequence). The CDR3 is 14 amino acids. Trimming took 6 bases from V and 7 from J, leaving 15 bases between them.

The chain carries TRBV19 and TRBJ1-1; D might be TRBD1 (5 bases). The ends were cut back, 4 bases at V and 5 bases at J, with 17 bases in the middle. The CDR3 runs 15 residues. From germline, CDR1 is LNHDA and CDR2 SQIVND (reference sequence). The DNA of the CDR3 is TGTGCCAGTAGTAATCTGGGGCTCAGTTGGACTGAAGCTTTCTTT. Residues: CASSNLGLSWTEAFF. Filled out from reference TRBV19 and TRBJ1-1, the complete variable domain reads DGGITQSPKYLFRKEGQNVTLSCEQNLNHDAMYWYRQDPGQGLRLIYYSQIVNDFQKGDIAEGYSVSREKKESFPLTVTSAQKNPTAFYLCASSNLGLSWTEAFFGQGTRLTVV.

This rearrangement joins TRBV19 to TRBJ2-5; 9 nucleotides align to TRBD1. The trim removed 4 bases at V and 5 bases at J, leaving 5 bases unmatched. Germline assignment: CDR1 LNHDA and CDR2 SQIVND (reference sequence). CDR3 length equals 14 residues. CDR3 DNA: TGTGCCAGTAGTAGGGACAGGGATTTCGAGACCCAGTACTTC. Its translation is CASSRDRDFETQYF.

The chain combines TRBV25-1 with TRBJ2-5, with 8 bases identical to TRBD1. Germline CDR1 and CDR2: MGHDK and SYGVNS. This CDR3 contains 14 residues. With 2 bases clipped from V and 6 bases from J, the junction kept 5 bases outside the gene matches. The DNA for the CDR3 is TGTGCCAGCAGTGAAACTAGGGACAGGCAGACCCAGTACTTC. Its protein product is CASSETRDRQTQYF.

This clone was counted once. V is TRBV13 and J is TRBJ2-7; maybe TRBD2 (6 bases). The CDR3 length is 15 residues. V gave up 2 bases and J gave up 2 bases, with 13 bases separating them. Per the germline V gene, CDR1 is PRHDT and CDR2 is FYEKMQ (reference sequence). Written as DNA, the CDR3 is TGTGCCAGCAGCTTATGGGCGGGGTCGACCTACGAGCAGTACTTC. As protein: CASSLWAGSTYEQYF.

The chain has TRBV4-3 and TRBJ1-1; 8 positions agree with TRBD1. Germline V gene sequence: CDR1 LGHNA, CDR2 YSLEER. V lost 0 bases and J lost 8; bases outside the gene matches: 5. The CDR3 is 14 amino acids. The CDR3 loop is CASSQDQGAREAFF. The CDR3 region has the DNA TGCGCCAGCAGCCAAGATCAGGGGGCGAGAGAAGCTTTCTTT.

The CDR3 region is CASSQREPGAQGLYGYTF. As DNA, the CDR3 is TGCGCCAGCAGCCAAAGGGAACCGGGAGCTCAAGGGCTCTATGGCTACACCTTC. V and J are TRBV4-3 and TRBJ1-2; D is undetermined. Germline values: CDR1 LGHNA, CDR2 YSLEER. Trimming took off 2 bases at V and 4 bases at J, with 23 bases between the two ends. This CDR3 has 18 residues.

This chain uses TRBV6-1 with TRBJ2-7; TRBD2 matches at 9 bases. This CDR3 is 15 amino acids long. The V gene's germline CDR1 is MNHNS and CDR2 SASEGT. V shed 6 bases, J shed 0 bases, and the junction held 6 bases outside the gene matches. The CDR3 nucleotides are TGTGCCAGCAGCGGACTAGCGTTGACCTCCTACGAGCAGTACTTC. Amino acid sequence: CASSGLALTSYEQYF.

The chain is built from TRBV6-5 and TRBJ2-7, with a tentative D call TRBD1 (5 bases). Deletions cut 5 bases from V and 3 bases from J, with 14 bases between. This CDR3 comprises 14 residues. From germline, CDR1 is MNHEY and CDR2 SVGAGI. The CDR3 sequence: CASSHRGFYYEQYF. CDR3 bases: TGTGCCAGCAGTCATAGGGGTTTTTACTACGAGCAGTACTTC.

The rearrangement joins TRBV4-3 to TRBJ2-1, with TRBD1 identical over 8 bases. This CDR3 region has 16 residues. V lost 0 bases, J lost 12 bases, and 13 bases stayed unmatched. CDR1 and CDR2 from the germline V gene are LGHNA and YSLEER. The CDR3 sequence is CASSQDKAGGGGRQFF. The CDR3 region has the DNA TGCGCCAGCAGCCAAGATAAAGCAGGGGGCGGCGGGCGGCAGTTCTTC.